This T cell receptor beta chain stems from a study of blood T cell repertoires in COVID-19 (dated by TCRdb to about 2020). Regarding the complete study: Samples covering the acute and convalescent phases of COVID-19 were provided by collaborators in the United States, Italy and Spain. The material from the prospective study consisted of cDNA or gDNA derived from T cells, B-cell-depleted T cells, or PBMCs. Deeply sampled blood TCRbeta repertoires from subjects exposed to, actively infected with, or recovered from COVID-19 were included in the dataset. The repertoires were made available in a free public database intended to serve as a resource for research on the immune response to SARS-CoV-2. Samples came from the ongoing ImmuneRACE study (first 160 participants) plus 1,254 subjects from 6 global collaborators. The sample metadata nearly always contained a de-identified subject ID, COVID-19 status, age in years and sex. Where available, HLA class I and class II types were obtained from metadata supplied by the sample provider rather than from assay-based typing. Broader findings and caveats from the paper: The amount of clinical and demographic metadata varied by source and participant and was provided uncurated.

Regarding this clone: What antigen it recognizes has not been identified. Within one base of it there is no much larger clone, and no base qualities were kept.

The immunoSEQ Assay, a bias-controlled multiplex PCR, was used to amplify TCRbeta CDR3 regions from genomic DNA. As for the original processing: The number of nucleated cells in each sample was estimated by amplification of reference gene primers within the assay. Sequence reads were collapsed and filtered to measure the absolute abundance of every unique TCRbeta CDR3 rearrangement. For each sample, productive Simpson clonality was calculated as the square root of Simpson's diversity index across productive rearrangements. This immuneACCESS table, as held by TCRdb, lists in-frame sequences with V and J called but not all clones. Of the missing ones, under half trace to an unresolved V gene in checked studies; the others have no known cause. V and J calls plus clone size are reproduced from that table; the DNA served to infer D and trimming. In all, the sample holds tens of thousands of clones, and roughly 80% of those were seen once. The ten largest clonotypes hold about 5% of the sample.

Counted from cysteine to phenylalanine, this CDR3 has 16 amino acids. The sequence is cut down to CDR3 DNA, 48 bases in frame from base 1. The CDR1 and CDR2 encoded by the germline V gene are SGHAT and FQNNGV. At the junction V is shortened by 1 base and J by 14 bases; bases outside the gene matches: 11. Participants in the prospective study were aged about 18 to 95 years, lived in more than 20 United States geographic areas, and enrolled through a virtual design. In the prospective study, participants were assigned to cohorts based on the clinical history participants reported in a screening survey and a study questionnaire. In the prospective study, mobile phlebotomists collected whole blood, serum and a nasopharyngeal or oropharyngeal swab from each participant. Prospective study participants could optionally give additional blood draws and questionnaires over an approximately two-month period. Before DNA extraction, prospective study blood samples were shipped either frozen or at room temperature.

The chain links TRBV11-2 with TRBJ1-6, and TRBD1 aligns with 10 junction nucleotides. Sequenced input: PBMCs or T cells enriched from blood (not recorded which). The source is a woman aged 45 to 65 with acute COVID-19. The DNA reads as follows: TGTGCCAGCAGCTTAGGACAGGGGGCAGGGAGCGGGTCCCTCCACTTT. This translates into CASSLGQGAGSGSLHF. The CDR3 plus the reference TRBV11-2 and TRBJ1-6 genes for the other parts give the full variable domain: EAGVAQSPRYKIIEKRQSVAFWCNPISGHATLYWYQQILGQGPKLLIQFQNNGVVDDSQLPKDRFSAERLKGVDSTLKIQPAKLEDSAVYLCASSLGQGAGSGSLHFGNGTRLTVT.